The entry below describes one T cell receptor (beta chain). Its antigen remains unknown. This sample was taken from a study of shared clonotypes between healthy human individuals. Findings and caveats of the study: In the sorted subsets, rarefaction showed sequencing was incomplete despite large depth. Sampling involved blood alone; tissue repertoires likely differ. Memory subsets generally showed lower estimated richness than naive subsets.

This CDR3 has 14 amino acids. Germline CDR1 reads LNHDA; CDR2 reads SQIVND (reference sequence). With 4 bases removed from V and 3 bases from J, the gap between germline ends came to 13 bases. Measured with immunoSEQ multiplex PCR; TCRdb has only the in-frame clones, and not every one. The table includes 700,000 or so clones, 60% to 80% detected once. Source material: memory CD4+ T cells sorted from blood. Documented subset: CD45RA-negative fraction. This chain joins TRBV19 and TRBJ2-7; D not resolved. This sequence was found in a woman aged 25 to 39 in good health. The CDR3 DNA reads as TGTGCCAGTAGTAAAACCTACCAAGGCTACGAGCAGTACTTC. Translation gives CASSKTYQGYEQYF.